The rows below give T cell receptor beta chains drawn from one sample of a study of hypomethylating agent response in myelodysplastic syndrome. Some clones are missing from TCRdb's copy, which holds only in-frame ones; the method was immunoSEQ multiplex PCR. The table has about 6,000 clones, about 80% seen once. Material: bone marrow, obtained before or after starting hypomethylating agent treatment for myelodysplastic syndrome (not recorded which). These receptor sequences come from a human donor with myelodysplastic syndrome. Each CDR3 is given with its conserved first and last residue. Each record gives: J gene, CDR3 length, V gene, CDR3 protein.

j_gene: TRBJ1-5
len: 15
v_gene: TRBV5-1
CDR3aa: CASSLGGPGDQPQHF

j_gene: TRBJ2-3
len: 13
v_gene: TRBV11-2
CDR3aa: CASSLAGGDTQYF

j_gene: TRBJ1-1
len: 13
v_gene: TRBV25-1
CDR3aa: CATKPGVGTEAFF

j_gene: TRBJ2-1
len: 16
v_gene: TRBV7-8
CDR3aa: CASSIPHLAGYNEQFF

j_gene: TRBJ2-1
len: 14
v_gene: TRBV5-6
CDR3aa: CASSPGGPHNEQFF

j_gene: TRBJ2-5
len: 13
v_gene: TRBV5-1
CDR3aa: CASSRWSQETQYF

j_gene: TRBJ1-4
len: 15
v_gene: TRBV5-1
CDR3aa: CASSGTAATNEKLFF

j_gene: TRBJ1-1
len: 15
v_gene: TRBV18
CDR3aa: CASSPGPGSNTEAFF

j_gene: TRBJ1-1
len: 15
v_gene: TRBV5-4
CDR3aa: CASSLVPTDIHEAFF

j_gene: TRBJ2-3
len: 14
v_gene: TRBV5-6
CDR3aa: CASSYRETTDTQYF

j_gene: TRBJ1-2
len: 13
v_gene: TRBV2
CDR3aa: CASGRTGGDGYTF

j_gene: TRBJ1-6
len: 14
v_gene: TRBV9
CDR3aa: CASSFDRGDSPLHF

j_gene: TRBJ2-6
len: 13
v_gene: TRBV29-1
CDR3aa: CSATAGGANVLTF

j_gene: TRBJ2-3
len: 15
v_gene: TRBV5-8
CDR3aa: CASSLGGTTTDTQYF

j_gene: TRBJ2-7
len: 15
v_gene: TRBV10-3
CDR3aa: CAISQGLAGPHEQYF

j_gene: TRBJ1-1
len: 12
v_gene: TRBV19
CDR3aa: CASSSRGTEAFF

j_gene: TRBJ1-1
len: 12
v_gene: TRBV6-5
CDR3aa: CASSTGITEAFF

j_gene: TRBJ2-2
len: 15
v_gene: TRBV30
CDR3aa: CAWRTSETHTGELFF

j_gene: TRBJ2-2
len: 16
v_gene: TRBV28
CDR3aa: CASSLSGGFGTGELFF

j_gene: TRBJ2-6
len: 15
v_gene: TRBV5-1
CDR3aa: CASSLVLTGANVLTF

j_gene: TRBJ2-7
len: 15
v_gene: TRBV2
CDR3aa: CASNLNGDRAHEQYF

j_gene: TRBJ2-5
len: 16
v_gene: TRBV5-1
CDR3aa: CASSDNPGQVQETQYF

j_gene: TRBJ1-1
len: 14
v_gene: TRBV7-2
CDR3aa: CASSKDGGTAEAFF

j_gene: TRBJ2-4
len: 17
v_gene: TRBV15
CDR3aa: CATSRDRRIIDKNIQYF

j_gene: TRBJ1-2
len: 15
v_gene: TRBV5-5
CDR3aa: CASSSEGRGQSGYTF

j_gene: TRBJ1-2
len: 14
v_gene: TRBV19
CDR3aa: CACTSIGGDEGYTF

j_gene: TRBJ1-2
len: 12
v_gene: TRBV5-1
CDR3aa: CASSSGTDGYTF

j_gene: TRBJ2-5
len: 16
v_gene: TRBV4-2
CDR3aa: CASSQEPGLPQETQYF

j_gene: TRBJ2-6
len: 16
v_gene: TRBV9
CDR3aa: CASSPRGGTGANVLTF

j_gene: TRBJ2-2
len: 14
v_gene: TRBV7-3
CDR3aa: CASSPTGGTGELFF

j_gene: TRBJ1-6
len: 15
v_gene: TRBV10-3
CDR3aa: CAISESQGKGSPLHF

j_gene: TRBJ1-3
len: 14
v_gene: TRBV30
CDR3aa: CAWSVRGTGNTIYF

j_gene: TRBJ2-1
len: 16
v_gene: TRBV9
CDR3aa: CASSTSIGQGDNEQFF

j_gene: TRBJ2-7
len: 14
v_gene: TRBV5-4
CDR3aa: CASSSIELGGEQYF

j_gene: TRBJ2-5
len: 14
v_gene: TRBV19
CDR3aa: CASRSDRGRETQYF

j_gene: TRBJ2-1
len: 16
v_gene: TRBV10-3
CDR3aa: CAIKTTSGSGSNEQFF

j_gene: TRBJ2-5
len: 14
v_gene: TRBV29-1
CDR3aa: CSVLAGGSQETQYF

j_gene: TRBJ2-1
len: 15
v_gene: TRBV19
CDR3aa: CASSIARGGYNEQFF

j_gene: TRBJ1-5
len: 14
v_gene: TRBV28
CDR3aa: CASSGSVSNQPQHF

j_gene: TRBJ1-4
len: 16
v_gene: TRBV5-6
CDR3aa: CASSFTWGQGNEKLFF

j_gene: TRBJ1-2
len: 15
v_gene: TRBV5-1
CDR3aa: CASSPRDRGSGGYTF

j_gene: TRBJ2-3
len: 20
v_gene: TRBV7-8
CDR3aa: CASSLALKQGLAGSTDTQYF

j_gene: TRBJ2-7
len: 14
v_gene: TRBV11-1
CDR3aa: CASSPQGAEHEQYF

j_gene: TRBJ2-2
len: 14
v_gene: TRBV30
CDR3aa: CAWERAPNTGELFF

j_gene: TRBJ1-1
len: 14
v_gene: TRBV10-3
CDR3aa: CAISEWQMNTEAFF

j_gene: TRBJ1-4
len: 17
v_gene: TRBV11-2
CDR3aa: CASSSQAGGFLNEKLFF

j_gene: TRBJ2-7
len: 13
v_gene: TRBV19
CDR3aa: CASSINQAYEQYF

j_gene: TRBJ1-2
len: 14
v_gene: TRBV7-9
CDR3aa: CASSSAAGGWGYTF

j_gene: TRBJ2-3
len: 11
v_gene: TRBV28
CDR3aa: CASTGIDTQYF

j_gene: TRBJ1-1
len: 14
v_gene: TRBV10-2
CDR3aa: CASSEAGANTEAFF

j_gene: TRBJ2-3
len: 13
v_gene: TRBV2
CDR3aa: CASSSDHTDTQYF

j_gene: TRBJ1-6
len: 14
v_gene: TRBV5-3
CDR3aa: CARSFRKPNSPLHF

j_gene: TRBJ1-1
len: 14
v_gene: TRBV10-2
CDR3aa: CASSEAGASGEAFF

j_gene: TRBJ2-1
len: 16
v_gene: TRBV27
CDR3aa: CASSAQGAGDYNEQFF